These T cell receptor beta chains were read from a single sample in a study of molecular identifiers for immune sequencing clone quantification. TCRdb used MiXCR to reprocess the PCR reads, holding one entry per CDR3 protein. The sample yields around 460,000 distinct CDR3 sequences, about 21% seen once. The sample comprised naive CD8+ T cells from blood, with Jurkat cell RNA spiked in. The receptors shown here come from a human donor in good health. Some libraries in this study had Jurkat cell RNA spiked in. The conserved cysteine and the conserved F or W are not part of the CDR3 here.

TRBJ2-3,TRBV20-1,SASFPPLAGLSTDTQY
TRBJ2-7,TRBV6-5,ASSYAGQVEQY
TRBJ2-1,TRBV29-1,SVGGTGPERNEQF
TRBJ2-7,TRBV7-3,ASSLGPSASYELY
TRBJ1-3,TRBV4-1,ASSQQGSSGNTIY
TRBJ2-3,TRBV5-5,ASSLWSDTDTQY
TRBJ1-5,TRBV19,ASSPAPNQPQH
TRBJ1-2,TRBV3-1,ASSPPPGIRTNYGYT
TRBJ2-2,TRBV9,ASSLQGSSGELF
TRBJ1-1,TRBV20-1,SARERGELGAF
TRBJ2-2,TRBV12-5,ASEDANTGELF
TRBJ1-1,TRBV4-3,ASSQDSRGGQLNTEAF
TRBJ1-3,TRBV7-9,ASSYPAGNTIY
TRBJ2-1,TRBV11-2,ASSLEDRSSYNEQL
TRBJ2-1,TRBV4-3,ASSHTGDEQF
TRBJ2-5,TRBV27,ASRIAGGVVETQY
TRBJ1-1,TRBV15,ATSLLQGADTEAF
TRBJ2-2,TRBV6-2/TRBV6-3,ASRDSNTGELF
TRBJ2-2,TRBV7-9,ASMRQGRPGELF
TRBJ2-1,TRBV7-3,ASSSSGLAGGMNEQF
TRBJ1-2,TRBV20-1,SARDLFAADPNYGYT
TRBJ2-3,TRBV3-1,ASSQVGLAPDTQY
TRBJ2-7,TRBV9,ASSVGQSSYEQY
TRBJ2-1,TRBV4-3,ASSQVGGGGADEQF
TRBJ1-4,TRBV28,ASSLIERDKPF
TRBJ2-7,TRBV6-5,ASSPAPGQRYEQY
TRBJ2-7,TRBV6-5,ASSLATGPNYEQY
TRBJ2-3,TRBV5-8,ASSLGTGSSTDTQY
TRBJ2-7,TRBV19,ASTMGLAGQEQY
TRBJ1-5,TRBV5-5,ASSFRDNQPQH
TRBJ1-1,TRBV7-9,ASSPSPGRDTEAF
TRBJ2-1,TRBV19,ASSISSPSYNEQF
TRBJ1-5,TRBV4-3,ASSHRTYREGNQPQH
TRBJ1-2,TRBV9,ASSQEWGRGYGYT
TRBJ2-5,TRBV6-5,ASMRWETQY
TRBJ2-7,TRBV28,ASSPPYNYEQY
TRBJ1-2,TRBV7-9,ASSSRDSGCT